This T cell receptor (beta chain) was sequenced in a study of blood T cell repertoires in COVID-19. Study-wide background: Samples came from the United States, Italy and Spain, spanning acute and convalescent COVID-19.

This CDR3 contains 16 residues. Germline CDR1 LNHNV, CDR2 YYDKDF (reference sequence). Trimming stripped 0 bases from V and 0 bases from J, with 9 bases between. Original processing methods: Researchers report that nucleated cell counts were estimated from reference gene primer amplification. Repertoires were generated with immunoSEQ multiplex PCR, while TCRdb's copy carries only in-frame clones and drops some. The V and J calls and clone size were taken over from that table, and D and trimming were inferred from the DNA. The sample gives tens of thousands of clones, around 87% of which show up once; around 4% is in the top ten.

The TCR comes from a woman at least 80 years old with active or convalescent COVID-19. Sequencing was done on a sample of peripheral blood. This chain connects TRBV15 to TRBJ1-5; D ambiguous. CDR3 sequence: CATSRDPRDSNQPQHF. The CDR3 DNA is TGTGCCACCAGCAGAGATCCTAGAGATAGCAATCAGCCCCAGCATTTT.